The present T cell receptor (beta chain) was sequenced within a study of immune evolution from preneoplasia to lung adenocarcinoma. The assay was immunoSEQ multiplex PCR, and TCRdb's table has in-frame clones only and misses some. Of about 5,700 clones in the sample, over 75% were seen once. Germline CDR1 reads MDHEN; CDR2 reads SYDVKM. The CDR3 sequence is 14 residues long. V was clipped by 6 bases and J by 4 bases, with 12 bases between them. In this sample, this clone turned up a few times. The sample taken for sequencing was FFPE adjacent normal lung tissue. This receptor was obtained from a person aged 70 to 85 with lung adenocarcinoma. The rearrangement links TRBV28 to TRBJ1-4; tentatively, D is TRBD1 (5 bases). The CDR3: CASSQWGGNEKLFF. Written as DNA, the CDR3 is TGTGCCAGCAGCCAATGGGGGGGTAATGAAAAACTGTTTTTT.